A single sample is the source of the 28 T cell receptor beta chains below, sequenced in a study of blood T cell repertoires in COVID-19. Method: immunoSEQ multiplex PCR; TCRdb's copy keeps in-frame clones and lacks some. The sample lists some 120,000 clones, approximately 84% occurring once. Sequenced input: peripheral blood. All receptors derive from a woman between 50 and 59 years old who had recovered from COVID-19.

This sequence joins TRBV7-3 and TRBJ2-1; 7 bases match TRBD1. V trimming: 4 bases; J trimming: 1 base; junction bases outside the gene matches: 7. CDR1 is SGHTA, CDR2 FQGTGA, per germline. This CDR3 region has 16 residues. CDR3 DNA sequence: TGTGCCAGCAGCTCCCAGGGGGTGGGGTCCTACAATGAGCAGTTCTTC. The encoded protein is CASSSQGVGSYNEQFF.

There are a few counts of this clone. The chain joins TRBV11-2 to TRBJ2-1, with 7 nucleotides matching TRBD1. V shed 5 bases and J 0 bases; nucleotides not matched to a gene: 4. CDR1 is SGHAT, CDR2 FQNNGV, per germline. The CDR3 is made up of 15 amino acids. The DNA for the CDR3 is TGTGCCAGCAGCCCTAGACAGGGCTCCTACAATGAGCAGTTCTTC. This encodes CASSPRQGSYNEQFF.

The chain couples TRBV2 to TRBJ2-7; 7 bases align to TRBD2. The CDR3 is 18 residues long. The trim removed 3 bases at V and 6 bases at J, leaving 20 bases unmatched. CDR1 and CDR2 from the germline V gene are SNHLY and FYNNEI. The CDR3 DNA is TGTGCCAGCAGTGATGGGGTGGGTTTCGGGGGGTCATCCGTCGAGCAGTACTTC. Protein product: CASSDGVGFGGSSVEQYF.

The chain couples TRBV11-2 to TRBJ1-2; D is possibly TRBD1 (5 bases). Germline CDR1 reads SGHAT; CDR2 reads FQNNGV. The V gene lost 0 bases and the J gene lost 4 bases, with 12 bases spanning the gap. The CDR3 spans 15 residues. CDR3 amino acids: CASSLDTGHSYGYTF. The CDR3 region has the DNA TGTGCCAGCAGCTTAGACACAGGACATTCCTATGGCTACACCTTC.

This clone has more than one count but fewer than ten. The chain links TRBV29-1 to TRBJ1-1, with D tentatively TRBD1 (5 bases). The CDR3 spans 11 residues. Trimming stripped 6 bases from V and 3 bases from J, with 8 bases between. Germline V CDR1 and CDR2: SQVTM, ANQGSEA. The CDR3 region is CSVGGDTEAFF. The CDR3 nucleotides read TGCAGCGTAGGAGGGGACACTGAAGCTTTCTTT.

This clone was seen once. The V gene is TRBV24-1, the J gene TRBJ2-5, with 7 bases lining up with TRBD1. This CDR3 comprises 14 residues. J was trimmed by 3 bases and V by 4 bases; bases with no gene match: 4. From germline, CDR1 is KGHDR and CDR2 SFDVKD. The CDR3 spells CATSDTGTEETQYF. In DNA form, the CDR3 reads TGTGCCACCAGTGACACCGGGACAGAAGAGACCCAGTACTTC.

The chain combines TRBV11-3 with TRBJ1-1; D is undetermined. Trimming took off 7 bases at V and 1 base at J, with 10 bases between the two ends. From germline, CDR1 is SGHNT and CDR2 YENEEA. This CDR3 is 13 amino acids long. CDR3 loop: CASNLNANTEAFF. The CDR3 bases are TGTGCCAGCAACCTAAACGCGAACACTGAAGCTTTCTTT.

This chain joins TRBV5-1 and TRBJ2-5, with 7 bases lining up with TRBD1. Germline CDR1 is SGHRS and CDR2 is YFSETQ. The V gene end was trimmed by 0 bases and the J gene end by 5 bases; junction bases not matched to a gene: 7. The CDR3 has 15 residues. The DNA for the CDR3 is TGCGCCAGCAGCTTGGAGGGGGACAGCCAGGAGACCCAGTACTTC. It specifies CASSLEGDSQETQYF.

The rearrangement joins TRBV5-5 to TRBJ2-7; TRBD2 aligns across 9 bases. This CDR3 is 17 amino acids long. The germline CDR1 and CDR2 sequences are SGHKS and YYEKEE (reference sequence). The V gene end was trimmed by 7 bases and the J gene end by 0 bases; junction bases not matched to a gene: 14. CDR3: CASLPGAGGITSYEQYF. As DNA, the CDR3 is TGTGCCAGCCTACCGGGGGCGGGAGGGATAACCTCCTACGAGCAGTACTTC. Full variable domain (rest looked up from reference TRBV5-5 and TRBJ2-7): DAGVTQSPTHLIKTRGQQVTLRCSPISGHKSVSWYQQVLGQGPQFIFQYYEKEERGRGNFPDRFSARQFPNYSSELNVNALLLGDSALYLCASLPGAGGITSYEQYFGPGTRLTVT.

This rearrangement joins TRBV5-8 to TRBJ1-1; 7 positions match TRBD1. In germline, CDR1 is SGHTS, CDR2 YDEGEE. The CDR3 has 14 amino acids. Trimming at V came to 5 bases and at J to 7 bases, leaving 11 bases not matched to a gene. The CDR3: CASRLERQGYEAFF. In DNA form, the CDR3 reads TGTGCCAGCAGACTCGAAAGACAGGGATATGAAGCTTTCTTT.

This rearrangement joins TRBV7-6 to TRBJ2-1; 9 bases agree with TRBD1. From germline, CDR1 is SGHVS and CDR2 FNYEAQ. There are 20 residues in the CDR3. J was trimmed by 4 bases and V by 5 bases; bases with no gene match: 21. CDR3 sequence (DNA): TGTGCCAGCAGCCACTCTAAAACGTCCCGGGACAGGGAGGGGTACAATGAGCAGTTCTTC. Its translation: CASSHSKTSRDREGYNEQFF.

This chain joins TRBV11-1 and TRBJ2-1; 10 nucleotides agree with TRBD2. This CDR3 contains 14 residues. CDR1 is SGHAT and CDR2 is FQDESV in the germline V gene (reference sequence). V was clipped by 3 bases and J by 5 bases; unmatched bases: 1. The CDR3 is CASSLLAGDNEQFF. The CDR3 coding sequence is TGTGCCAGCAGCTTGCTAGCGGGAGACAATGAGCAGTTCTTC.

This clone was seen a few times. Other DNA sequences from this sample encode an identical CDR3 as well. CDR3 nucleotides: TGTGCCAGCAGCTTAGGCCCGAGCTCCTACAATGAGCAGTTCTTC. Translated: CASSLGPSSYNEQFF. V gene TRBV7-2 combines with J gene TRBJ2-1; D gene uncertain. Trimming shortened V by 1 base and J by 0 bases, and 7 bases separated the two germline ends. Germline assignment: CDR1 SGHTA and CDR2 FQGNSA. The CDR3 length is 15 residues.

CDR3 coding DNA: TGTGCCAGCAGTCCTCCCGTGATAGCGGGGCTATCAAGTCTCCTCTACAATGAGCAGTTCTTC. It codes for CASSPPVIAGLSSLLYNEQFF. The chain joins TRBV6-6 to TRBJ2-1; 8 bases agree with TRBD2. Germline V gene lookup returns CDR1 MNHNY and CDR2 SVGAGI (reference sequence). The J segment lost 3 bases and the V segment lost 5 bases, leaving 24 bases of the junction unmatched. The CDR3 has 21 residues.

Notes on this clone: One end of the junction does not line up with germline, which may come from a read error. The chain recombines TRBV6-5 with TRBJ1-6; 7 nucleotides agree with TRBD1. The CDR3 is 15 amino acids. Germline V gene lookup returns CDR1 MNHEY and CDR2 SVGAGI. The CDR3 here is CASQGGTSNNSPLHF. The CDR3 DNA sequence: TGTGCCAGCCAGGGGGGAACCTCCAATAATTCACCCCTCCACTTT.

The chain recombines TRBV1 with TRBJ2-2; TRBD2, as called in the table, went unchecked against the DNA. TRBV1 is noted as a pseudogene. This CDR3 spans 21 amino acids. Here the CDR3 DNA reads TGCACCAGCAGCCAGTACCCCTCCGGGGGGGCCTGTATGGGGGACACCGGGGAGCTGTTTTTT. Its translation: CTSSQYPSGGACMGDTGELFF.

V usage is TRBV5-5 and J usage is TRBJ2-1, with TRBD1 matching over 7 bases. CDR3 length: 16 residues. Germline V gene lookup returns CDR1 SGHKS and CDR2 YYEKEE (reference sequence). The ends lost 4 bases at V and 0 bases at J; junction bases unmatched: 7. CDR3 sequence: CASSQTGAPSYNEQFF. CDR3 DNA sequence: TGTGCCAGCAGCCAAACAGGGGCCCCCTCCTACAATGAGCAGTTCTTC.

This sequence joins TRBV5-1 and TRBJ2-2; D possibly corresponds to TRBD1 (6 bases). The length of the CDR3 is 17 residues. Germline V gene data show CDR1 as SGHRS and CDR2 as YFSETQ. With 0 bases removed from V and 1 base from J, the gap between germline ends came to 13 bases. CDR3 in DNA: TGCGCCAGCAGCTTGGCCATTGGGACACAGAACACCGGGGAGCTGTTTTTT. Its protein is CASSLAIGTQNTGELFF.

J is TRBJ2-1 and V is TRBV6-5; TRBD2 is a possible D gene (5 bases). Germline V lookup: CDR1 MNHEY, CDR2 SVGAGI. Trimming took 7 bases from V and 4 from J, leaving 14 bases between them. The length of the CDR3 is 14 residues. Written as DNA, the CDR3 is TGTGCCAGCACCGTACGGGGAGCGTACAATGAGCAGTTCTTC. Its protein is CASTVRGAYNEQFF.

The chain recombines TRBV30 with TRBJ1-1; D unresolved. With 2 bases removed from V and 5 bases from J, the gap between germline ends came to 12 bases. Germline-derived CDR1 and CDR2 are GTSNPN and SVGIG (reference sequence). The CDR3 is 13 amino acids. CDR3 amino acids: CAWSSQLGTEAFF. CDR3 nucleotides: TGTGCCTGGAGTTCCCAACTAGGAACTGAAGCTTTCTTT.

The chain uses TRBV6-2 or TRBV6-3 and TRBJ1-2, with D perhaps TRBD1 (6 bases). The CDR3 runs to 16 residues. The V gene lost 5 bases and the J gene lost 6 bases, with 22 bases spanning the gap. Germline-derived CDR1 and CDR2 are MNHEY and SVGEGT. The CDR3 spells CASSPISSTGFNGYTF. The CDR3 DNA reads TGTGCCAGCAGTCCCATCTCCTCTACAGGGTTTAATGGCTACACCTTC.

The chain recombines TRBV11-3 with TRBJ2-7, with TRBD2 matching 8 bases. V trimming: 4 bases; J trimming: 5 bases; junction bases outside the gene matches: 13. Germline V gene lookup returns CDR1 SGHNT and CDR2 YENEEA. CDR3 length equals 16 residues. CDR3 bases: TGTGCCAGCAGCTCCTTCCTGATTAGCGGGATCAACGAGCAGTACTTC. Protein: CASSSFLISGINEQYF. The whole variable domain, filled in from reference TRBV11-3 and TRBJ2-7, reads EAGVVQSPRYKIIEKKQPVAFWCNPISGHNTLYWYLQNLGQGPELLIRYENEEAVDDSQLPKDRFSAERLKGVDSTLKIQPAELGDSAVYLCASSSFLISGINEQYFGPGTRLTVT.

The chain carries TRBV18 and TRBJ2-1; a possible D gene is TRBD1 (6 bases). The germline V gene encodes CDR1 KGHSH and CDR2 LQKENI. The CDR3 consists of 13 residues. V dropped 3 bases and J dropped 3 bases, with 6 bases sitting between them. For the CDR3, the DNA is TGTGCCAGCTCACCGGACAGCTACAATGAGCAGTTCTTC. Its translation is CASSPDSYNEQFF.

This rearrangement joins TRBV9 to TRBJ2-2; TRBD1 might be the D (5 bases). Deletions cut 1 base from V and 3 bases from J, with 7 bases between. Germline assignment: CDR1 SGDLS and CDR2 YYNGEE. The CDR3 contains 14 residues. CDR3 amino acids: CASSVSGYTGELFF. The DNA for the CDR3 is TGTGCCAGCAGCGTATCAGGGTACACCGGGGAGCTGTTTTTT.

The V and J genes are TRBV18 and TRBJ2-1; 11 nucleotides agree with TRBD1. Germline V gives CDR1 KGHSH, CDR2 LQKENI. The CDR3 consists of 12 residues. V lost 6 bases to trimming and J lost 15 bases; unmatched junction nucleotides: 7. The CDR3 is CASSRSGQGAFF. DNA of the CDR3: TGTGCCAGCTCTCGCTCCGGACAGGGGGCGTTCTTC. Using reference TRBV18 and TRBJ2-1 for the parts outside the CDR3, the full variable domain is NAGVMQNPRHLVRRRGQEARLRCSPMKGHSHVYWYRQLPEEGLKFMVYLQKENIIDESGMPKERFSAEFPKEGPSILRIQQVVRGDSAAYFCASSRSGQGAFFGPGTRLTVL.

This clone was observed a few times. The chain has TRBV29-1 and TRBJ1-1, with D possibly being TRBD1 (5 bases). Trimming removed 6 bases from V and 0 bases from J, with 11 bases in between. The CDR3 covers 13 residues. The germline CDR1 and CDR2 sequences are SQVTM and ANQGSEA. This CDR3 is CSVMTEVNTEAFF. DNA for the CDR3: TGCAGCGTGATGACAGAGGTGAACACTGAAGCTTTCTTT.

Only a few counts were recorded for this clone. The chain joins TRBV6-2 or TRBV6-3 to TRBJ2-7, with D tentatively TRBD1 (6 bases). With 5 bases removed from V and 2 bases from J, the gap between germline ends came to 16 bases. Germline assignment: CDR1 MNHEY and CDR2 SVGEGT. The CDR3 runs to 15 residues. CDR3 amino acids: CASSPSLTGTYEQYF. In DNA, the CDR3 is TGTGCCAGCAGTCCAAGCCTGACAGGTACCTACGAGCAGTACTTC.

The rearrangement links TRBV3-1 (or the pseudogene TRBV3-2) to TRBJ2-6; D not certain. V lost 2 bases to trimming and J lost 0 bases, with 2 bases between them. CDR3 size: 14 residues. Germline V lookup: CDR1 LGHDT, CDR2 YNNKEL (reference sequence). The CDR3 sequence: CASSQLSGANVLTF. As DNA, the CDR3 is TGTGCCAGCAGCCAACTCTCTGGGGCCAACGTCCTGACTTTC.